The clone carrying this TCR beta chain was seen only a few times. Its antigen is currently unknown. Generation of TCR beta libraries employed quantitative 5'-RACE incorporating molecular barcodes. Each CDR3 protein is one row after TCRdb ran MiXCR on the 5' RACE reads. Among 800,000 to 900,000 distinct CDR3 sequences listed, about 12% were seen once. The data derive from a study of CD8 T cells in ankylosing spondylitis. Study findings and constraints: Fewer than ten highly homologous variants made up a TCR beta motif that seemed to typify ankylosing spondylitis blood.

There are 15 residues in the CDR3. The germline V gene encodes CDR1 LGHDT and CDR2 YNNKEL (reference sequence). Trimming stripped 0 bases from V and 6 bases from J, with 12 bases between. The clonotype comes from a male donor with ankylosing spondylitis. V is TRBV3-1 and J is TRBJ2-1, with no clear D. Sequences were obtained from blood, either unsorted or a sorted T cell fraction (not recorded which). CDR3 sequence reads: CASSQEHRARNEQFF. CDR3 bases: TGTGCCAGCAGCCAAGAACATAGGGCTCGCAATGAGCAGTTCTTC.